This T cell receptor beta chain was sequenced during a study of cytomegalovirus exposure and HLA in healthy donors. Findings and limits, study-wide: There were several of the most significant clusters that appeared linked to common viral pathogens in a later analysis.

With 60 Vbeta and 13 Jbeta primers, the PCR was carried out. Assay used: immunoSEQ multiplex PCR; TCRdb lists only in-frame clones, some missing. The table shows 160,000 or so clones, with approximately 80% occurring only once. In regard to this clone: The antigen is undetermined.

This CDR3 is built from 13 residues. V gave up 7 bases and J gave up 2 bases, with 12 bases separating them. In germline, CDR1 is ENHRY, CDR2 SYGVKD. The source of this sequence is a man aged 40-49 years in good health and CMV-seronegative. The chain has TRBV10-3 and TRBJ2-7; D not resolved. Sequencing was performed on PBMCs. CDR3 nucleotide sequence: TGTGCCATCAATCATTCGGTACCCTACGAGCAGTACTTC. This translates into CAINHSVPYEQYF.